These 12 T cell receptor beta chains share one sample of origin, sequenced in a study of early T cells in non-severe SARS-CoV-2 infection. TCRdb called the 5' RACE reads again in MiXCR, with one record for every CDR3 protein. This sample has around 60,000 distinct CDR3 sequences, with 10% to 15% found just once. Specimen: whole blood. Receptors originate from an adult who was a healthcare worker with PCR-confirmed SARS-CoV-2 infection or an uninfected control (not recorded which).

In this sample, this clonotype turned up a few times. The CDR3 reads CASSQDRTTSYNEQFF. In DNA, the CDR3 is TGCGCCAGCAGCCAAGACAGGACGACCTCCTACAATGAGCAGTTCTTC. V usage is TRBV5-1 and J usage is TRBJ2-1, with D tentatively TRBD1 (6 bases). V was pared by 4 bases and J by 0 bases, with 14 bases between. Germline loops: CDR1 SGHRS, CDR2 YFSETQ. The CDR3 consists of 16 residues.

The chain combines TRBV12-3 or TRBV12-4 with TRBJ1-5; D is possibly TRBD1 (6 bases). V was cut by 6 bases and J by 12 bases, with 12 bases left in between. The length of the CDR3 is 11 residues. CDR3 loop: CASSPDSFQHF. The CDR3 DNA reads TGTGCCAGCAGCCCGGACAGTTTCCAGCATTTT.

CDR3 residues: CASSNDRTPLHF. In DNA, the CDR3 is TGTGCCAGTAGTAACGACAGGACACCCCTCCACTTT. The V call is TRBV19, the J call TRBJ1-6; tentatively, D is TRBD1 (6 bases). Per germline, CDR1 LNHDA and CDR2 SQIVND (reference sequence). The CDR3 loop spans 12 amino acids. Trimming pared 4 bases from V and 11 bases from J, leaving 9 bases between. The full variable domain, its missing parts supplied by reference TRBV19 and TRBJ1-6, is DGGITQSPKYLFRKEGQNVTLSCEQNLNHDAMYWYRQDPGQGLRLIYYSQIVNDFQKGDIAEGYSVSREKKESFPLTVTSAQKNPTAFYLCASSNDRTPLHFGNGTRLTVT.

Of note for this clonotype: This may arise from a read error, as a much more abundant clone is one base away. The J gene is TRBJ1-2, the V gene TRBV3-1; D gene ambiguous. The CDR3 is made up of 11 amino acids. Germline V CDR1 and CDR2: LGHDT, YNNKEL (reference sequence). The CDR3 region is CASSLNYRYTF. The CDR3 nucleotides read TGTGCCAGCAGTCTCAACTATCGCTACACCTTC.

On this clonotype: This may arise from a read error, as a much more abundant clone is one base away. For the CDR3, the DNA is TGTGCCAGCAGTTCAGGACTAGCGGAAGGGTATGAGCAGTTCTTC. Its translation is CASSSGLAEGYEQFF. The V gene is TRBV12-3 or TRBV12-4, the J gene TRBJ2-1; 10 bases match TRBD2. With 4 bases clipped from V and 8 bases from J, the junction kept 8 bases outside the gene matches. The CDR3 is 15 residues long.

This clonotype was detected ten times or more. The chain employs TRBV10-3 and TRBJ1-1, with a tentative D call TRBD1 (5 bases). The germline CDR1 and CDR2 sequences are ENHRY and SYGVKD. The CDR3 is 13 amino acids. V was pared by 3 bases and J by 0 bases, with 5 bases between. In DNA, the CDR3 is TGTGCCATCAGTGACAGGGTGAACACTGAAGCTTTCTTT. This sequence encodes CAISDRVNTEAFF.

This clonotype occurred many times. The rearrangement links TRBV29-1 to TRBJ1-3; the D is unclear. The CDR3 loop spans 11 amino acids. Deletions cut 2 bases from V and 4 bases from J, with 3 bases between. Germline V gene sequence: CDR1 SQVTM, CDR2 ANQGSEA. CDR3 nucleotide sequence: TGCAGCGTTGAAAGGGGAAACACCATATATTTT. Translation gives CSVERGNTIYF.

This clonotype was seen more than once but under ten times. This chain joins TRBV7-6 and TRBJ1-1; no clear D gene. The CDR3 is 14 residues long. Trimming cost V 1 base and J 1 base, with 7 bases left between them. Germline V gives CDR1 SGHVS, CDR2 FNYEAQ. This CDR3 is CASSLDGPNTEAFF. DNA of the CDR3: TGTGCCAGCAGCTTAGACGGGCCGAACACTGAAGCTTTCTTT. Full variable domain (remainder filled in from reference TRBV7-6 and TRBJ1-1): GAGVSQSPRYKVTKRGQDVALRCDPISGHVSLYWYRQALGQGPEFLTYFNYEAQQDKSGLPNDRFSAERPEGSISTLTIQRTEQRDSAMYRCASSLDGPNTEAFFGQGTRLTVV.

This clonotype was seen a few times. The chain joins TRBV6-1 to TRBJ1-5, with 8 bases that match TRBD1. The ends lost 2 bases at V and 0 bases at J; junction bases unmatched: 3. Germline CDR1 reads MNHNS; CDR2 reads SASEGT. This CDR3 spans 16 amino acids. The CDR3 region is CASSEQGAHSNQPQHF. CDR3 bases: TGTGCCAGCAGTGAACAGGGGGCGCATAGCAATCAGCCCCAGCATTTT.

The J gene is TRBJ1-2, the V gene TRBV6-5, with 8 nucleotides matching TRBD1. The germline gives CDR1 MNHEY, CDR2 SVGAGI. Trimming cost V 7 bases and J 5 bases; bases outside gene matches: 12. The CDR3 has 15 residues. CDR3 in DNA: TGTGCCAGCAATCCCCTGACAGGGGACCTTTATGGCTACACCTTC. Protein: CASNPLTGDLYGYTF.

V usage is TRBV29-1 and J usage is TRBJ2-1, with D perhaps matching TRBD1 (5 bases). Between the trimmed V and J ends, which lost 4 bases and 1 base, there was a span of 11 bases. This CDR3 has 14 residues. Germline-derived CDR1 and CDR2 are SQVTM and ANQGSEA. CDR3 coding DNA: TGCAGCGTTGTCTCAGGGAATTCCTACAATGAGCAGTTCTTC. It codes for CSVVSGNSYNEQFF.

CDR3 in amino acids: CASSYLGREWFNEQFF. The CDR3, as DNA: TGTGCCAGCAGTTATCTCGGGCGGGAGTGGTTCAATGAGCAGTTCTTC. J is TRBJ2-1 and V is TRBV6-2 or TRBV6-3; 7 bases align to TRBD2. The CDR3 is made up of 16 amino acids. Germline trimming cut 3 bases from V and 6 bases from J; bases unmatched to any gene: 11. Germline CDR1 is MNHEY and CDR2 is SVGEGT.